A selection of T cell receptor beta chains follows, all from one sample in a study of cytomegalovirus exposure and HLA in healthy donors. Using immunoSEQ multiplex PCR, the repertoire was profiled, and TCRdb retains in-frame clones only, with some absent. Of approximately 110,000 clones in the sample, around 78% were seen once. Sequenced: PBMCs. These receptors all come from a male donor in good health and CMV-seronegative. Both conserved end residues are part of each CDR3.

V,J,CDR3
TRBV5-5,TRBJ2-6,CASSLGDRGSGANVLTF
TRBV28,TRBJ2-2,CASSETALSGELFF
TRBV7-6,TRBJ2-1,CASSSGLSSYNEQFF
TRBV4-1,TRBJ1-1,CASSQRTEGEAFF
TRBV6-1,TRBJ2-7,CASRRTGPYEQYF
TRBV27,TRBJ2-7,CASSFGQNTYEQYF
TRBV7-9,TRBJ1-4,CASSHAGGISGNEKLFF
TRBV29-1,TRBJ1-3,CSVTRGTAGNTIYF
TRBV15,TRBJ2-3,CATSRSPRGSLRTDTQYF
TRBV30,TRBJ2-4,CASGQGRNIQYF
TRBV19,TRBJ2-3,CAVHSGGTDTQYF
TRBV28,TRBJ2-2,CASRSTSGGSLVTGELFF
TRBV7-9,TRBJ2-7,CASSLDRTYEQYF
TRBV7-9,TRBJ2-5,CASSHILDVEETQYF
TRBV27,TRBJ2-2,CASSQGLAGDTGELFF
TRBV10-1,TRBJ1-2,CASSADSYGYTF
TRBV6-1,TRBJ2-7,CATQRDTGSYEQYF
TRBV27,TRBJ2-3,CASSLWGRGTDTQYF
TRBV29-1,TRBJ1-1,CSVDRQGEGTEAFF
TRBV29-1,TRBJ2-5,CSVEDFFPREGGAPPQETQYF
TRBV28,TRBJ2-3,CASSLMPPGLAGAPSTDTQYF
TRBV30,TRBJ2-2,CAWREGAFPGELFF
TRBV7-9,TRBJ1-5,CASSLRGGKCNQPQHF
TRBV28,TRBJ1-5,CASSSDQPQHF
TRBV27,TRBJ2-7,CASSLTSGSQYEQYF
TRBV7-9,TRBJ2-1,CASSLEAVTYNEQFF
TRBV29-1,TRBJ2-7,CSVGQGFEQYF
TRBV7-9,TRBJ1-2,CASSLYSQGGYTF
TRBV5-1,TRBJ2-7,CASSSLAGVDDEQYF
TRBV28,TRBJ1-2,CASTSGVSNYGYTF
TRBV11-2,TRBJ2-7,CASSLSETGSYEQYF
TRBV30,TRBJ2-7,CAWSTGTGSYEQYF
TRBV11-3,TRBJ2-1,CASQDSQNEQFF
TRBV29-1,TRBJ2-7,CSVGETSGSDEQYF
TRBV6-5,TRBJ1-2,CASSRDSYGYTF
TRBV13,TRBJ2-1,CASSSDRRHEQFF
TRBV7-8,TRBJ1-6,CASSHLSDSPLHF
TRBV9,TRBJ2-5,CASSVAAQREETQYF
TRBV9,TRBJ2-5,CASSVESGRRETQYF
TRBV7-2,TRBJ2-4,CASRDSVAKNIQYF
TRBV9,TRBJ1-2,CASGDAGQGGYTF
TRBV11-3,TRBJ2-7,CASSLSRGFVVEQYF
TRBV29-1,TRBJ2-5,CSAGRRDQETQYF
TRBV21-1,TRBJ1-1,CASWLSRGQKGTEAFF
TRBV29-1,TRBJ2-2,CSVEGAGASNTGELFF
TRBV5-6,TRBJ2-5,CASSLGSEVQILGQYF
TRBV30,TRBJ1-2,CALGLYGYTF
TRBV11-2,TRBJ2-5,CASSLAGPLSETQYF
TRBV6-5,TRBJ1-3,CASSYSAGASGNTIYF
TRBV6-4,TRBJ2-7,CASKGRGEQYF
TRBV6-1,TRBJ2-7,CASSPSADSYEQYF
TRBV2,TRBJ2-2,CASSEYRGITGELFF
TRBV15,TRBJ2-5,CATSAPLRETQYF